This is a list of T cell receptor beta chains from one sample in a study of identical twins. TCRdb recomputed calls from the 5' RACE reads with MiXCR, one row per CDR3 protein. The table lists 750,000 to 950,000 distinct CDR3 sequences, over 9% of them singletons. The same data also contributed to another study, on yellow fever vaccine responses in identical twins.

What was sequenced was PBMCs. The receptor source for this set is a woman aged 18-29 years in good health. Both conserved end residues are part of each CDR3. A D gene is named only where the DNA matches it firmly. Clone size appears in some rows only: once, few, many, or a class for an expanded clone.

J,size,V,D,length,CDR3,DNA
TRBJ1-2,-,TRBV6-1,-,15,CASSETGYTSYGYTF,TGTGCCAGCAGTGAAACAGGGTATACTAGCTATGGCTACACCTTC
TRBJ1-3,few,TRBV6-1,-,14,CASSERGSGNTIYF,TGTGCCAGCAGTGAACGGGGCTCTGGAAACACCATATATTTT
TRBJ2-1,-,TRBV3-1,-,16,CASSQGGVGRHNEQFF,TGTGCCAGCAGCCAAGGGGGTGTCGGGAGACACAATGAGCAGTTCTTC
TRBJ2-7,-,TRBV7-6,TRBD2,17,CASSLGATTGGSYEQYF,TGTGCCAGCAGCTTAGGAGCAACGACGGGGGGCTCCTACGAGCAGTACTTC
TRBJ2-5,few,TRBV15,-,16,CATSRGGGRYGETQYF,TGTGCCACCAGCAGAGGCGGTGGCAGATATGGGGAGACCCAGTACTTC
TRBJ2-5,-,TRBV9,TRBD2,18,CASSVAFSGSHRQETQYF,TGTGCCAGCAGCGTAGCCTTTAGCGGGAGTCATCGCCAAGAGACCCAGTACTTC
TRBJ2-7,-,TRBV29-1,-,13,CSVEYPGTYEQYF,TGCAGCGTTGAATACCCAGGTACCTACGAGCAGTACTTC
TRBJ2-5,few,TRBV3-1,TRBD2,18,CASSQDVIAGVRAETQYF,TGTGCCAGCAGCCAAGATGTGATAGCGGGGGTCCGGGCGGAGACCCAGTACTTC
TRBJ2-1,many,TRBV6-5,-,14,CASSYSNLHNEQFF,TGTGCCAGCAGTTACTCGAATCTCCACAATGAGCAGTTCTTC
TRBJ2-1,-,TRBV5-1,-,12,CASSLAGPEQFF,TGCGCCAGCAGCTTGGCTGGTCCTGAGCAGTTCTTC
TRBJ1-6,few,TRBV4-1,-,14,CASSQGSRGSPLHF,TGCGCCAGCAGCCAAGGCTCCCGGGGTTCACCCCTCCACTTT
TRBJ1-1,-,TRBV5-1,-,14,CASTPTGSRTEAFF,TGCGCCAGCACCCCCACTGGGAGTAGGACTGAAGCTTTCTTT
TRBJ2-1,-,TRBV24-1,-,14,CATSDRGVVNEQFF,TGTGCCACCAGTGATAGGGGGGTCGTCAATGAGCAGTTCTTC
TRBJ2-2,-,TRBV6-1,TRBD2,18,CASSDPASGGTSTGELFF,TGTGCCAGCAGTGACCCCGCTAGCGGGGGGACCTCCACCGGGGAGCTGTTTTTT
TRBJ2-1,-,TRBV20-1,-,16,CSARVWNTSSYNEQFF,TGCAGTGCTAGAGTGTGGAACACAAGCTCCTACAATGAGCAGTTCTTC
TRBJ2-1,few,TRBV4-1,-,16,CASSQSPSGTYNEQFF,TGCGCCAGCAGCCAATCTCCCTCCGGGACTTACAATGAGCAGTTCTTC
TRBJ2-2,few,TRBV27,TRBD1,15,CASTWTGVNTGELFF,TGTGCCAGCACATGGACAGGGGTGAACACCGGGGAGCTGTTTTTT
TRBJ2-5,few,TRBV2,-,13,CASRSGGGETQYF,TGTGCCAGCAGGTCGGGGGGCGGTGAGACCCAGTACTTC
TRBJ1-5,-,TRBV7-2,TRBD1,16,CASSLEGQGGNQPQHF,TGTGCCAGCAGCTTAGAAGGACAGGGGGGGAATCAGCCCCAGCATTTT
TRBJ2-7,-,TRBV10-3,TRBD1,13,CAIRGDRFYEQYF,TGTGCCATCAGGGGGGACAGATTTTACGAGCAGTACTTC
TRBJ2-3,-,TRBV7-3,-,14,CASSSKGPADTQYF,TGTGCCAGCAGCTCAAAGGGCCCCGCGGATACGCAGTATTTT
TRBJ2-3,-,TRBV7-9,-,14,CASSLRLDWDTQYF,TGTGCCAGCAGCCTACGACTAGACTGGGATACGCAGTATTTT
TRBJ2-2,-,TRBV14,TRBD1,15,CASSIGQGRTGELFF,TGTGCCAGCAGCATAGGACAGGGGCGCACCGGGGAGCTGTTTTTT
TRBJ1-1,-,TRBV12-3/TRBV12-4,-,13,CASSFRGVAEAFF,TGTGCCAGCAGTTTCCGCGGCGTTGCTGAAGCTTTCTTT
TRBJ1-1,few,TRBV6-1,-,15,CASSRSGTTNTEAFF,TGTGCCAGCAGTCGAAGCGGGACGACGAACACTGAAGCTTTCTTT
TRBJ1-1,-,TRBV20-1,-,13,CSAMRSTGLRAFF,TGCAGTGCTATGAGAAGTACGGGGCTTAGGGCTTTCTTT
TRBJ2-7,many,TRBV5-1,-,13,CASQQGGSYEQYF,TGCGCCAGTCAACAGGGAGGCTCCTACGAGCAGTACTTC
TRBJ2-7,many,TRBV6-1,TRBD1,14,CASSARGREYEQYF,TGTGCCAGCAGTGCCAGGGGGCGCGAATACGAGCAGTACTTC
TRBJ1-1,-,TRBV2,-,15,CASSEVTGFFTEAFF,TGTGCCAGCAGTGAAGTTACAGGGTTTTTCACTGAAGCTTTCTTT
TRBJ1-5,-,TRBV5-4,-,19,CASSLTWTRGDISNQPQHF,TGTGCCAGCAGCTTGACGTGGACCAGGGGCGACATTAGCAATCAGCCCCAGCATTTT
TRBJ2-1,many,TRBV24-1,TRBD2,16,CATSDFSSGSKYEQFF,TGTGCCACCAGTGATTTTAGCAGCGGGAGTAAATATGAGCAGTTCTTC
TRBJ2-7,-,TRBV29-1,-,14,CSVVSPARSYEQYF,TGCAGCGTTGTATCGCCGGCCAGATCCTACGAGCAGTACTTC
TRBJ2-3,-,TRBV24-1,-,16,CATSDLQSTAQYTQYF,TGTGCCACCAGTGATTTGCAATCGACAGCTCAGTATACGCAGTATTTT
TRBJ2-3,few,TRBV6-1,TRBD1,16,CASSRRGTAGTDTQYF,TGTGCCAGCAGCCGAAGGGGGACAGCTGGCACAGATACGCAGTATTTT
TRBJ2-3,-,TRBV7-2,-,17,CASSDPGLPPPEDTQYF,TGTGCCAGCAGCGATCCCGGCTTACCCCCACCGGAGGATACGCAGTATTTT
TRBJ2-1,-,TRBV12-3/TRBV12-4,TRBD2,17,CASSKGLAGGSYNEQFF,TGTGCCAGCAGTAAGGGACTAGCGGGGGGCTCCTACAATGAGCAGTTCTTC
TRBJ2-2,-,TRBV27,TRBD1,15,CASSLHRGPAGELFF,TGTGCCAGCAGTTTACACAGGGGGCCGGCCGGGGAGCTGTTTTTT
TRBJ2-2,few,TRBV12-3/TRBV12-4,-,13,CASRREYTGELFF,TGTGCCAGCCGCCGAGAGTACACCGGGGAGCTGTTTTTT
TRBJ2-2,-,TRBV20-1,-,14,CSARGSSTTGELFF,TGCAGTGCTAGAGGGTCTAGCACCACCGGGGAGCTGTTTTTT
TRBJ2-3,few,TRBV24-1,TRBD2,16,CATSEKTSRFTDTQYF,TGTGCCACCAGTGAGAAGACTAGCCGCTTCACAGATACGCAGTATTTT
TRBJ2-1,few,TRBV12-3/TRBV12-4,TRBD1,16,CASTEPYGDSNNEQFF,TGTGCCAGCACCGAACCCTATGGGGACAGCAACAATGAGCAGTTCTTC
TRBJ1-6,few,TRBV4-1,-,16,CASSTPTRPYNSPLHF,TGCGCCAGCAGCACTCCGACTAGGCCCTATAATTCACCCCTCCACTTT
TRBJ2-3,few,TRBV21-1,-,13,CASSNSGTDTQYF,TGTGCCAGCAGCAACTCCGGCACAGATACGCAGTATTTT
TRBJ2-1,many,TRBV4-1,TRBD2,16,CASSQTSGGAYNEQFF,TGCGCCAGCAGCCAAACTAGCGGGGGGGCCTACAATGAGCAGTTCTTC
TRBJ1-1,-,TRBV6-1,TRBD1,14,CASSGTGAWAEAFF,TGTGCCAGCAGTGGGACAGGGGCATGGGCTGAAGCTTTCTTT
TRBJ2-1,-,TRBV5-1,TRBD2,15,CASSPQGLAYNEQFF,TGCGCCAGCAGCCCCCAGGGACTAGCCTACAATGAGCAGTTCTTC
TRBJ2-5,few,TRBV6-1,TRBD2,14,CASRRGLLGETQYF,TGTGCCAGCAGGAGGGGACTACTGGGAGAGACCCAGTACTTC
TRBJ1-5,few,TRBV3-1,-,14,CASSRTSGEQPQHF,TGTGCCAGCAGCCGGACATCGGGGGAGCAGCCCCAGCATTTT
TRBJ2-1,-,TRBV29-1,-,16,CSVEGYSGGSYNEQFF,TGCAGCGTTGAGGGGTATAGCGGAGGCTCCTACAATGAGCAGTTCTTC
TRBJ2-4,few,TRBV2,-,15,CASSEGQSAKNIQYF,TGTGCCAGCAGTGAGGGGCAGTCTGCCAAAAACATTCAGTACTTC
TRBJ1-1,-,TRBV20-1,-,13,CSAIERMETEAFF,TGCAGTGCTATCGAACGGATGGAGACTGAAGCTTTCTTT
TRBJ2-2,few,TRBV7-9,TRBD2,17,CASSSGTSGRATGELFF,TGTGCCAGCAGCTCGGGGACTAGCGGGAGGGCCACCGGGGAGCTGTTTTTT
TRBJ2-7,few,TRBV15,-,13,CATSNSLEYEQYF,TGTGCCACCAGTAACTCTCTAGAGTACGAGCAGTACTTC
TRBJ1-1,-,TRBV7-2,-,13,CASSPGVLTEAFF,TGTGCCAGCAGCCCGGGAGTCCTCACTGAAGCTTTCTTT
TRBJ2-5,few,TRBV7-6,-,14,CASSLGTAKETQYF,TGTGCCAGCAGCTTAGGGACAGCAAAAGAGACCCAGTACTTC
TRBJ2-7,few,TRBV24-1,TRBD2,16,CATSDSTSGRSYEQYF,TGTGCCACCAGTGACTCCACTAGCGGGAGATCCTACGAGCAGTACTTC
TRBJ2-5,many,TRBV7-2,-,13,CASSRGPQETQYF,TGTGCCAGCAGTCGCGGTCCTCAAGAGACCCAGTACTTC
TRBJ2-2,-,TRBV5-1,-,14,CASTPAANTGELFF,TGCGCCAGCACCCCAGCGGCGAACACCGGGGAGCTGTTTTTT
TRBJ2-1,many,TRBV4-1,-,15,CASSYPGAIDNEQFF,TGCGCCAGCAGCTATCCTGGGGCTATCGACAATGAGCAGTTCTTC